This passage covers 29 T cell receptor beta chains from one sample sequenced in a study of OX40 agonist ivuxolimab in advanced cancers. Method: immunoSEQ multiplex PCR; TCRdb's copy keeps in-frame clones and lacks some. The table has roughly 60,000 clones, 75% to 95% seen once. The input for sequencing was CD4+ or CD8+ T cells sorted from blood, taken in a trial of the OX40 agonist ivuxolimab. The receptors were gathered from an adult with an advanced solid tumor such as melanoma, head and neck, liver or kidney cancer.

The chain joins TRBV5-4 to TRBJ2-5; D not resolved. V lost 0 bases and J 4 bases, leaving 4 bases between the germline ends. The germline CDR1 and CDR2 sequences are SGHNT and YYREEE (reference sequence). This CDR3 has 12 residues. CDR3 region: CASSLDGETQYF. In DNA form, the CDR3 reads TGTGCCAGCAGCTTGGATGGAGAGACCCAGTACTTC.

CDR3 nucleotide sequence: TGTGCCAGCAGCTCCCAGCCAGGGACCAACTATGGCTACACCTTC. Protein product: CASSSQPGTNYGYTF. The rearrangement joins TRBV5-5 to TRBJ1-2; maybe TRBD1 (5 bases). Looked up from germline, CDR1 is SGHKS and CDR2 is YYEKEE (reference sequence). Trimming stripped 3 bases from V and 2 bases from J, with 14 bases between. The CDR3 runs 15 residues. Together with reference TRBV5-5 and TRBJ1-2, the CDR3 gives the full variable domain: DAGVTQSPTHLIKTRGQQVTLRCSPISGHKSVSWYQQVLGQGPQFIFQYYEKEERGRGNFPDRFSARQFPNYSSELNVNALLLGDSALYLCASSSQPGTNYGYTFGSGTRLTVV.

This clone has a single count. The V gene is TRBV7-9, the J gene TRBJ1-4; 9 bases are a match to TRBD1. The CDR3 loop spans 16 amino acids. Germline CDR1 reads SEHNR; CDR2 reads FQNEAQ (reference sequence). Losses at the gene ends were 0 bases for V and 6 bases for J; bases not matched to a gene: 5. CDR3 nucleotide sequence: TGTGCCAGCAGCTTAGCCCGGGGACAGGGATATGAAAAACTGTTTTTT. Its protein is CASSLARGQGYEKLFF. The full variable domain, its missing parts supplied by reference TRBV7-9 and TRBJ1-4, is DTGVSQNPRHKITKRGQNVTFRCDPISEHNRLYWYRQTLGQGPEFLTYFQNEAQLEKSRLLSDRFSAERPKGSFSTLEIQRTEQGDSAMYLCASSLARGQGYEKLFFGSGTQLSVL.

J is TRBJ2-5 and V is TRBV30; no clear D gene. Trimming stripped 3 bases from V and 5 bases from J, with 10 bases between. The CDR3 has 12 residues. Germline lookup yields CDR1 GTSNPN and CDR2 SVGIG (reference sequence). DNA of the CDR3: TGTGCCTGGAGCTCAATGAGGGAGACCCAGTACTTC. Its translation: CAWSSMRETQYF. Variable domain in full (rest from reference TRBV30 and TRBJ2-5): SQTIHQWPATLVQPVGSPLSLECTVEGTSNPNLYWYRQAAGRGLQLLFYSVGIGQISSEVPQNLSASRPQDRQFILSSKKLLLSDSGFYLCAWSSMRETQYFGPGTRLLVL.

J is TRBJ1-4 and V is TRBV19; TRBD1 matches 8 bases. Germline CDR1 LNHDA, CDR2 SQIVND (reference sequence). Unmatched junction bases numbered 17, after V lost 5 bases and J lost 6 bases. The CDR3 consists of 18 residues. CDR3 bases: TGTGCCAGTAGTCCCGGGACAGGTTCATTTGGTGGCTATGAAAAACTGTTTTTT. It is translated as CASSPGTGSFGGYEKLFF.

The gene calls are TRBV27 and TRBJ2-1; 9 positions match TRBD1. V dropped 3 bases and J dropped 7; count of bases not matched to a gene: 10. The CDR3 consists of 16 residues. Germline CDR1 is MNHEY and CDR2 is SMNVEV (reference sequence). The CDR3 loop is CASSFSPGTGPNEQFF. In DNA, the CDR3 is TGTGCCAGCAGTTTTAGCCCCGGGACAGGGCCTAATGAGCAGTTCTTC.

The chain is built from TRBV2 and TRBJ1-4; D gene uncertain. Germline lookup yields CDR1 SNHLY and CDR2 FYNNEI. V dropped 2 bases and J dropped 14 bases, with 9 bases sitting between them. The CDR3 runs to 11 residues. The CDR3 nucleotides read TGTGCCAGCAGTGAACCCCGCAGTCTGTTTTTT. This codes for CASSEPRSLFF.

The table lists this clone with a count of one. The CDR3 nucleotides read TGCGCCAGCAGCTTGGGACAGGGCGGGACCGGGGAGCTGTTTTTT. This gives the protein CASSLGQGGTGELFF. V usage is TRBV5-1 and J usage is TRBJ2-2; 7 bases line up with TRBD1. With 0 bases clipped from V and 5 bases from J, the junction kept 4 bases outside the gene matches. Germline CDR1 reads SGHRS; CDR2 reads YFSETQ. CDR3 length: 15 residues.

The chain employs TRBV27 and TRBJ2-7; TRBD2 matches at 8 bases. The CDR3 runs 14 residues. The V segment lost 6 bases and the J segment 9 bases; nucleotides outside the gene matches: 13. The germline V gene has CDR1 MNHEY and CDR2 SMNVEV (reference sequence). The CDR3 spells CASRADSGRMVQYF. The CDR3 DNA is TGTGCCAGCAGGGCCGACAGCGGGAGAATGGTGCAGTACTTC.

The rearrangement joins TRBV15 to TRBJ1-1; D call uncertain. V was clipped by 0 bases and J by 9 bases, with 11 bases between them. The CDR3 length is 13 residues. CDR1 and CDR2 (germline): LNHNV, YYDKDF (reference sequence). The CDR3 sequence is CATSRDTSAKAFF. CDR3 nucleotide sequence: TGTGCCACCAGCAGAGATACTTCAGCTAAAGCTTTCTTT.

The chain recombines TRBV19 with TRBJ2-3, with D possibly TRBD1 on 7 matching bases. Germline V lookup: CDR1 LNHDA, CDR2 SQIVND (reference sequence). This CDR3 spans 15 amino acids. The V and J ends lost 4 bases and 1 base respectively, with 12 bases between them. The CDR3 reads CASSRQGGGTDTQYF. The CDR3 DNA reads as TGTGCCAGTAGTAGGCAGGGGGGCGGCACAGATACGCAGTATTTT.

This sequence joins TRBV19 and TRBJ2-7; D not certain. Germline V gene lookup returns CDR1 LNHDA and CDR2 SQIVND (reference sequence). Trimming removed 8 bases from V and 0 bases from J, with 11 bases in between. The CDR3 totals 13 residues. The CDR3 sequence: CASRSHLSYEQYF. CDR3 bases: TGTGCCAGTCGCTCACACCTCTCCTACGAGCAGTACTTC.

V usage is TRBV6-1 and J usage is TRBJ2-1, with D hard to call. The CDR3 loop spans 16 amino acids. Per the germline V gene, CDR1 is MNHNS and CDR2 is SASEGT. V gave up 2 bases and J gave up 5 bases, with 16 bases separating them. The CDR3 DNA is TGTGCCAGCAGTGAACTAGTGGCGGCACTAAACAATGAGCAGTTCTTC. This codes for CASSELVAALNNEQFF.

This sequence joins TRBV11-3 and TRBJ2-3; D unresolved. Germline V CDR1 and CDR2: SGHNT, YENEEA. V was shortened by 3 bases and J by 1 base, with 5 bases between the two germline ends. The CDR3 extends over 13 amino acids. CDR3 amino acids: CASSLPGTDTQYF. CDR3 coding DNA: TGTGCCAGCAGCTTGCCAGGCACAGATACGCAGTATTTT.

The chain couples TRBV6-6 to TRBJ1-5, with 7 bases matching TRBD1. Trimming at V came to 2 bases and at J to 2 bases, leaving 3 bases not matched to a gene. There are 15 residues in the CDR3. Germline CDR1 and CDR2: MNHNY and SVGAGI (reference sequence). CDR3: CASSYGQGGNQPQHF. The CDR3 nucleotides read TGTGCCAGCAGTTACGGGCAGGGGGGCAATCAGCCCCAGCATTTT.

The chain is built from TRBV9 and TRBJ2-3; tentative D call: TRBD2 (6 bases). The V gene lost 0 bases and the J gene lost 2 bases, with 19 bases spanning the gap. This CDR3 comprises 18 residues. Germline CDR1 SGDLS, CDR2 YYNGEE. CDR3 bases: TGTGCCAGCAGCGTAGGTCCCATTCGGGAGTCCCCCACAGATACGCAGTATTTT. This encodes CASSVGPIRESPTDTQYF.

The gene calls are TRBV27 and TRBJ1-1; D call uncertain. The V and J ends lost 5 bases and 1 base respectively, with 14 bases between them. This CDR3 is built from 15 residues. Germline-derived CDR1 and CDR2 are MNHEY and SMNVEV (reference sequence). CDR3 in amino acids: CASSPPGRANTEAFF. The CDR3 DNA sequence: TGTGCCAGCAGTCCGCCCGGGCGGGCGAACACTGAAGCTTTCTTT.

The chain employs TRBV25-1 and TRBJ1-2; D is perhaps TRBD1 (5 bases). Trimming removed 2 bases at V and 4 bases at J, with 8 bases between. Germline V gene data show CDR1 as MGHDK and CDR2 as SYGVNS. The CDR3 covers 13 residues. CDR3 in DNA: TGTGCCAGCAGTGAAGGGGGAGGCTATGGCTACACCTTC. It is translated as CASSEGGGYGYTF.

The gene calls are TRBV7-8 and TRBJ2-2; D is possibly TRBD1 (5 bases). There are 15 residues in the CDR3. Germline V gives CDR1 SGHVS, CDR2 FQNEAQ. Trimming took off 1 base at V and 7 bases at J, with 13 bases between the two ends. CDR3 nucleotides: TGTGCCAGCAGCTTAGGGAATACGGACATCGGGGAGCTGTTTTTT. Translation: CASSLGNTDIGELFF.

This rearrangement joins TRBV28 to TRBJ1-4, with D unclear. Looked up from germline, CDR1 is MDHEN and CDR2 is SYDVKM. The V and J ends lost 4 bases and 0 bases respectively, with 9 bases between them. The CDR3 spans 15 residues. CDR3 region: CASSSATATNEKLFF. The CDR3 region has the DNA TGTGCCAGCAGTTCCGCAACAGCAACTAATGAAAAACTGTTTTTT. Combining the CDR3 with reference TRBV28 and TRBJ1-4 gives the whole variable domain DVKVTQSSRYLVKRTGEKVFLECVQDMDHENMFWYRQDPGLGLRLIYFSYDVKMKEKGDIPEGYSVSREKKERFSLILESASTNQTSMYLCASSSATATNEKLFFGSGTQLSVL.

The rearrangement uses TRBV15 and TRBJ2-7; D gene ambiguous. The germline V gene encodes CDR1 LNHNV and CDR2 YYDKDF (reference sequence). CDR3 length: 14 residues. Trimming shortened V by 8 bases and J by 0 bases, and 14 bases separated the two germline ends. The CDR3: CATRLGGDSYEQYF. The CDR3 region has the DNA TGTGCCACCCGCTTAGGTGGGGACTCCTACGAGCAGTACTTC.

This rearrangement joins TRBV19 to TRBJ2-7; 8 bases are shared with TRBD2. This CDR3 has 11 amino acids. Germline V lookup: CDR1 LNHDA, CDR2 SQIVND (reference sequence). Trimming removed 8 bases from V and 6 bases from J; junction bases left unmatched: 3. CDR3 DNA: TGTGCCAGTTCGGGGGGGTTCGAGCAGTACTTC. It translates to CASSGGFEQYF.

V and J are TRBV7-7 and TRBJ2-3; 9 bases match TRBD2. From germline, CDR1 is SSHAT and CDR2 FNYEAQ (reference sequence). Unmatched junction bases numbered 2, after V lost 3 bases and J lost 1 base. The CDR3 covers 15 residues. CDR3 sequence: CASSLRTSGTDTQYF. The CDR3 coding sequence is TGTGCCAGCAGCTTGAGGACTAGCGGCACAGATACGCAGTATTTT.

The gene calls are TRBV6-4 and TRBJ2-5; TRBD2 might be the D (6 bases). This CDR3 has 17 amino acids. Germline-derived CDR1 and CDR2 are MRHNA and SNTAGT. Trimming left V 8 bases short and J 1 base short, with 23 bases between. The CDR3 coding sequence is TGTGCCAGCTCAAGGGAGGTCCGATCGGGGTTCCAAGAGACCCAGTACTTC. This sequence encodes CASSREVRSGFQETQYF.

This chain's CDR3 is CASSYSKQRNEKLFF. DNA of the CDR3: TGTGCCAGCAGTTACTCGAAACAGAGGAACGAAAAACTGTTTTTT. The rearrangement joins TRBV6-5 to TRBJ1-4; D gene unclear. Trimming stripped 0 bases from V and 8 bases from J, with 13 bases between. Germline lookup yields CDR1 MNHEY and CDR2 SVGAGI. The CDR3 has 15 residues.

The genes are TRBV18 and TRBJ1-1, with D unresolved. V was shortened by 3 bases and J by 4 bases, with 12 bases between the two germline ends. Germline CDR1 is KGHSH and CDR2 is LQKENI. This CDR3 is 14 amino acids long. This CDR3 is CASSPGRFFTEAFF. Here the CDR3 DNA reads TGTGCCAGCTCACCCGGCCGTTTTTTCACTGAAGCTTTCTTT.

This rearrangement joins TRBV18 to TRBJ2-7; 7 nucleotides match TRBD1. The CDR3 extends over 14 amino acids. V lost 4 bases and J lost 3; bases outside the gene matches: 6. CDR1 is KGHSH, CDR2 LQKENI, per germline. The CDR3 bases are TGTGCCAGCTCACTTGGGACAGAAGTCTACGAGCAGTACTTC. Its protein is CASSLGTEVYEQYF.

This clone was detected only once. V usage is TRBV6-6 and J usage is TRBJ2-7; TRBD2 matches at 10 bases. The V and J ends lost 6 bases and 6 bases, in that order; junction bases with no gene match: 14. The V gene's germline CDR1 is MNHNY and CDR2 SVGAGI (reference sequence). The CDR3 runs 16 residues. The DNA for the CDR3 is TGTGCCAGCAGAACACACTCCCTAGCGGGAGATGGCGAGCAGTACTTC. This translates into CASRTHSLAGDGEQYF.

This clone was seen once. CDR3 coding DNA: TGCGCCAGTCGTCTAGCGGGAGTTGCAGATACGCAGTATTTT. This sequence encodes CASRLAGVADTQYF. The chain recombines TRBV10-2 with TRBJ2-3, with TRBD2 identical over 10 bases. Germline CDR1 is WSHSY and CDR2 is SAAADI. V gave up 9 bases and J gave up 4 bases; unmatched junction bases: 7. The CDR3 sequence is 14 residues long.